This T cell receptor (beta chain) was recorded in a study of identical twins. TCRdb passed the 5' RACE reads through MiXCR, listing each CDR3 protein once. The sample shows 500,000 to 650,000 distinct CDR3 sequences, approximately 20% of them seen only once. V lost 3 bases to trimming and J lost 8 bases, with 10 bases between them. The length of the CDR3 is 13 residues. These same records also appear under a second study, on yellow fever vaccine responses in identical twins.

V is TRBV12-3 or TRBV12-4 and J is TRBJ1-4; no clear D gene. Sequencing was done on a sample of CD4+ T cells sorted from blood. The source is a woman between 18 and 29 years old in good health. This CDR3 reads CASSLYGEEKLFF. In DNA form, the CDR3 reads TGTGCCAGCAGTTTGTACGGGGAGGAAAAACTGTTTTTT.